The following is a TCR beta chain sequence with its context. The donors, nominally healthy at sampling, likely had unrecorded immune exposures. With 60 Vbeta and 13 Jbeta primers, the PCR was carried out. TCRdb keeps only in-frame clones here, not all; method: immunoSEQ multiplex PCR. The sample contains roughly 84,000 clones, more than 60% of which appear only once. These data come from a study of cytomegalovirus exposure and HLA in healthy donors. CDR1 and CDR2 from the germline V gene are MDHEN and SYDVKM. V trimming: 5 bases; J trimming: 3 bases; junction bases outside the gene matches: 6. This CDR3 contains 14 residues.

Source material: PBMCs. The sequence derives from a human donor in good health. The chain couples TRBV28 to TRBJ2-7; 8 nucleotides line up with TRBD1. CDR3 loop: CASSPGTGLYEQYF. The CDR3 nucleotides are TGTGCCAGCAGTCCCGGGACAGGCCTCTACGAGCAGTACTTC.